These 16 T cell receptor beta chains originate from one sample sequenced in a study of cytomegalovirus exposure and HLA in healthy donors. Use of 60 Vbeta and 13 Jbeta primers characterized the PCR. The assay was immunoSEQ multiplex PCR, and TCRdb's table has in-frame clones only and misses some. The sample has 98,000 or so clones; about 80% are singletons. Sequences were obtained from PBMCs. The receptors were sampled from a man in his fifties or sixties in good health and CMV-seropositive.

The V gene is TRBV5-4, the J gene TRBJ1-5; D ambiguous. Germline V gene sequence: CDR1 SGHNT, CDR2 YYREEE (reference sequence). V lost 0 bases and J 0 bases, leaving 7 bases between the germline ends. The CDR3 runs 15 residues. The CDR3 reads CASSLADYSNQPQHF. The CDR3 DNA follows: TGTGCCAGCAGCTTGGCAGACTATAGCAATCAGCCCCAGCATTTT.

This sequence joins TRBV10-3 and TRBJ1-2; 10 bases match TRBD1. Trimming removed 8 bases from V and 6 bases from J; junction bases left unmatched: 6. Germline V gene lookup returns CDR1 ENHRY and CDR2 SYGVKD. The CDR3 loop spans 13 amino acids. CDR3 region: CAIRPGTGDGYTF. For the CDR3, the DNA is TGTGCCATCCGACCCGGGACAGGGGATGGCTACACCTTC.

This chain links TRBV7-3 with TRBJ2-1; 11 positions agree with TRBD1. Germline V lookup: CDR1 SGHTA, CDR2 FQGTGA. J lost 9 bases, V lost 4 bases, and 8 bases had no gene match. This CDR3 contains 15 residues. The CDR3 DNA is TGTGCCAGCAGCTCTTCGGACAGGGGGCGTGGTGAGCAGTTCTTC. Translated, it gives CASSSSDRGRGEQFF.

The rearrangement joins TRBV19 to TRBJ1-5; TRBD1 is a possible D gene (5 bases). Germline V gives CDR1 LNHDA, CDR2 SQIVND (reference sequence). This CDR3 comprises 14 residues. V lost 2 bases and J lost 6, with 11 bases in between. The CDR3 reads CASSITGSGQPQHF. The CDR3 DNA reads TGTGCCAGTAGTATAACAGGTTCAGGTCAGCCCCAGCATTTT.

This clone has just a few counts. The chain uses TRBV2 and TRBJ1-5; maybe TRBD1 (5 bases). V was clipped by 0 bases and J by 5 bases, with 8 bases between them. The CDR3 length is 14 residues. Germline CDR1 reads SNHLY; CDR2 reads FYNNEI. The CDR3 sequence is CASSEATEDQPQHF. CDR3 sequence (DNA): TGTGCCAGCAGTGAAGCGACAGAAGATCAGCCCCAGCATTTT.

The chain recombines TRBV27 with TRBJ2-1; 10 bases agree with TRBD2. Germline assignment: CDR1 MNHEY and CDR2 SMNVEV (reference sequence). V was clipped by 3 bases and J by 6 bases; unmatched bases: 5. This CDR3 region has 15 residues. In DNA form, the CDR3 reads TGTGCCAGCAGTTTGTTGGCTAGCGGGGGCAATGAGCAGTTCTTC. It encodes CASSLLASGGNEQFF.

The count of this clone is one. This chain links TRBV19 with TRBJ1-5; D unresolved. CDR3 length: 13 residues. The germline CDR1 and CDR2 sequences are LNHDA and SQIVND (reference sequence). The V end lost 4 bases, the J end lost 4 bases, and 8 bases lay between the germline ends. DNA of the CDR3: TGTGCCAGTAGTACCCAACAGAATCAGCCCCAGCATTTT. It is translated as CASSTQQNQPQHF.

This sequence joins TRBV28 and TRBJ2-7; 10 bases match TRBD2. The length of the CDR3 is 15 residues. Looked up from germline, CDR1 is MDHEN and CDR2 is SYDVKM. V lost 5 bases, J lost 2 bases, and 6 bases stayed unmatched. CDR3 loop: CASSAPSGGTYEQYF. CDR3 sequence (DNA): TGTGCCAGCAGTGCCCCTAGCGGGGGTACCTACGAGCAGTACTTC.

V usage is TRBV10-3 and J usage is TRBJ2-7; no reliable D call. CDR1 and CDR2 from the germline V gene are ENHRY and SYGVKD. The CDR3 totals 15 residues. V dropped 0 bases and J dropped 1 base, with 10 bases sitting between them. CDR3 sequence (DNA): TGTGCCATCAGTGAGTCCAACTCCGTTTCCTACGAGCAGTACTTC. Translated, it gives CAISESNSVSYEQYF.

The chain couples TRBV28 to TRBJ2-5, with 9 bases fitting TRBD2. Per germline, CDR1 MDHEN and CDR2 SYDVKM. Losses at the gene ends were 3 bases for V and 4 bases for J; bases not matched to a gene: 3. The CDR3 covers 14 residues. The CDR3 loop is CASSLAGGGETQYF. The CDR3, as DNA: TGTGCCAGCAGTTTGGCGGGGGGGGGAGAGACCCAGTACTTC.

The chain employs TRBV18 and TRBJ2-7; D might be TRBD2 (6 bases). The germline V gene has CDR1 KGHSH and CDR2 LQKENI. The CDR3 contains 14 residues. The ends were cut back, 6 bases at V and 4 bases at J, with 16 bases in the middle. CDR3 in DNA: TGTGCCAGCTCGTCCGGGACGGGAGATTACGAGCAGTACTTC. Translated: CASSSGTGDYEQYF.

The chain carries TRBV27 and TRBJ2-1; TRBD2 agrees at 12 bases. Germline-derived CDR1 and CDR2 are MNHEY and SMNVEV (reference sequence). V lost 6 bases to trimming and J lost 6 bases; unmatched junction nucleotides: 3. CDR3 length equals 14 residues. CDR3 coding DNA: TGTGCCAGCAGATTGGGACTAGCGGGCAATGAGCAGTTCTTC. The encoded protein is CASRLGLAGNEQFF.

The chain recombines TRBV4-2 with TRBJ2-7; 7 nucleotides agree with TRBD1. The CDR3 sequence is 17 residues long. Germline CDR1 and CDR2: LGHNA and YNFKEQ. V dropped 0 bases and J dropped 4; count of bases not matched to a gene: 12. The CDR3 DNA sequence: TGTGCCAGCAGCCAAGATCAGTCCCTACAGGGGATGTACGAGCAGTACTTC. It codes for CASSQDQSLQGMYEQYF.

This chain uses TRBV2 with TRBJ2-7; D gene unclear. Germline values: CDR1 SNHLY, CDR2 FYNNEI. V dropped 7 bases and J dropped 0 bases, with 19 bases sitting between them. The CDR3 consists of 16 residues. The CDR3 DNA reads TGTGCCAGCACCTCCATTTCCAATGCGTTCTCCTACGAGCAGTACTTC. Residues: CASTSISNAFSYEQYF.

The chain carries TRBV15 and TRBJ2-7, with a tentative D call TRBD1 (6 bases). Trimming pared 2 bases from V and 1 base from J, leaving 9 bases between. Germline V gives CDR1 LNHNV, CDR2 YYDKDF (reference sequence). The CDR3 spans 14 residues. The CDR3 nucleotides read TGTGCCACCAGCAGACTCGGACAGTCCTACGAGCAGTACTTC. As protein: CATSRLGQSYEQYF.

The rearrangement links TRBV10-3 to TRBJ2-5; no clear D gene. The CDR3 loop spans 13 amino acids. Trimming stripped 5 bases from V and 4 bases from J, with 11 bases between. The germline CDR1 and CDR2 sequences are ENHRY and SYGVKD. The CDR3 here is CAISKDTVETQYF. The CDR3 nucleotides are TGTGCCATCAGTAAAGACACGGTAGAGACCCAGTACTTC.